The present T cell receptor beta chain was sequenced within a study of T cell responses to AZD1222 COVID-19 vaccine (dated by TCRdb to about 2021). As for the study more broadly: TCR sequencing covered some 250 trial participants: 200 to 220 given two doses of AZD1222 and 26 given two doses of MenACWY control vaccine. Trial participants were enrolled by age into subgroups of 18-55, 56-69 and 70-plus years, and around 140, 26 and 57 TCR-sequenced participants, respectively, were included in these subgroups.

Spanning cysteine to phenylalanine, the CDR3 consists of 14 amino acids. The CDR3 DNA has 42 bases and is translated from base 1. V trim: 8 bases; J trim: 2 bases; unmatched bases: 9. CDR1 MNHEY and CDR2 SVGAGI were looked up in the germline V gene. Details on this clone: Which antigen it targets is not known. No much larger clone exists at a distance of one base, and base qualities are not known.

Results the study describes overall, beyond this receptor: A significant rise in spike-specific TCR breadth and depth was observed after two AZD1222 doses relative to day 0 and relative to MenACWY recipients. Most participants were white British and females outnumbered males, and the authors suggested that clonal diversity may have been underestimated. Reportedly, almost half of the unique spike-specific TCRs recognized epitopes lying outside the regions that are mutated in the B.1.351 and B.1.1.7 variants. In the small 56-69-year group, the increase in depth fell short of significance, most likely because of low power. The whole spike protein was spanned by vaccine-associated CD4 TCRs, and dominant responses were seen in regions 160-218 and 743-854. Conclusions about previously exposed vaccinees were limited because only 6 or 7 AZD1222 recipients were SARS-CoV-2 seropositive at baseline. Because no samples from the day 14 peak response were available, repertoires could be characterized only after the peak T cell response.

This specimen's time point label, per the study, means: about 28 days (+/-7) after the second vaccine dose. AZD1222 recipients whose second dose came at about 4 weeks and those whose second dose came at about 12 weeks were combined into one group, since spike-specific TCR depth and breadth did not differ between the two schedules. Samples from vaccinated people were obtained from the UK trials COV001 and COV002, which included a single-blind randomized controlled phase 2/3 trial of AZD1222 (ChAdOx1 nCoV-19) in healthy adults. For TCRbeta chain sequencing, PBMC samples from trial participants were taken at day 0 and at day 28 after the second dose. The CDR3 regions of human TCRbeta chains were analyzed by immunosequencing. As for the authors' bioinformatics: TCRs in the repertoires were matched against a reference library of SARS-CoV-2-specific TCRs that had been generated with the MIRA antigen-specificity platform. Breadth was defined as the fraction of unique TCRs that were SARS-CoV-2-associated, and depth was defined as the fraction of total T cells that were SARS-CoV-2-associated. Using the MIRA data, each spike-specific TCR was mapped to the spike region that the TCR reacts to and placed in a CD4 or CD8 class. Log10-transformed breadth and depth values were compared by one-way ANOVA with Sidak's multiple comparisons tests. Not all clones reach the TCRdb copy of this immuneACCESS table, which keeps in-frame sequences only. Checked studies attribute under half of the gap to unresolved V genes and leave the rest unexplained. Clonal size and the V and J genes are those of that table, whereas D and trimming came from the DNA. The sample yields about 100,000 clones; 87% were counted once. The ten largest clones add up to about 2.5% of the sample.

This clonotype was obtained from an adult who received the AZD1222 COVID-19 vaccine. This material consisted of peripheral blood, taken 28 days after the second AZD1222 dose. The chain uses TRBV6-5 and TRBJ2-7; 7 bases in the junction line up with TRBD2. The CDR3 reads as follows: CASHGLVVPYEQYF. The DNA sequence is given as TGTGCCAGCCATGGACTAGTAGTCCCCTACGAGCAGTACTTC.